The next 18 T cell receptor beta chains were all read from a single sample in a study of CD8 T cells in ankylosing spondylitis. Their antigen targets remain unknown. Study outcomes and limitations: For ankylosing spondylitis blood, a TCR beta motif of seven to nine highly homologous variants appeared characteristic.

MiXCR, run by TCRdb on the 5' RACE reads, gives a single entry per CDR3 protein. The sample shows hundreds of thousands of distinct CDR3 sequences, roughly 18% of them seen only once. Sequenced input: blood, either unsorted or a sorted T cell fraction (not recorded which). The receptors derive from a male donor with ankylosing spondylitis.

The rearrangement uses TRBV6-1 and TRBJ2-1; D tentatively reads TRBD1 or TRBD2 (5 bases each). CDR1 is MNHNS, CDR2 SASEGT, per germline. V was shortened by 4 bases and J by 1 base, with 14 bases between the two germline ends. The CDR3 runs 16 residues. The CDR3 loop is CASSAPGPKSYNEQFF. The CDR3 DNA is TGTGCCAGCAGTGCACCGGGACCAAAGTCCTACAATGAGCAGTTCTTC.

In this sample, this clonotype turned up a few times. V and J are TRBV5-1 and TRBJ2-1; tentatively, D is TRBD2 (5 bases). The CDR3 runs 14 residues. The V and J ends lost 1 base and 8 bases respectively, with 13 bases between them. Germline loops: CDR1 SGHRS, CDR2 YFSETQ. CDR3 sequence reads: CASSLRTRNHEQFF. The CDR3 coding sequence is TGCGCCAGCAGCTTGAGAACTAGGAACCATGAGCAGTTCTTC.

This clonotype was observed at least ten times. The chain has TRBV7-8 and TRBJ2-3; D perhaps matches TRBD2 (7 bases). There are 19 residues in the CDR3. Trimming removed 0 bases from V and 2 bases from J, with 21 bases in between. Germline V gene lookup returns CDR1 SGHVS and CDR2 FQNEAQ. CDR3 region: CASSLAGGLRFKNTDTQYF. The CDR3, as DNA: TGTGCCAGCAGCTTAGCAGGGGGACTACGTTTTAAGAACACAGATACGCAGTATTTT.

The chain links TRBV29-1 to TRBJ2-2; 7 positions agree with TRBD1. Germline CDR1 reads SQVTM; CDR2 reads ANQGSEA. There are 15 residues in the CDR3. V trimming: 4 bases; J trimming: 5 bases; junction bases outside the gene matches: 10. The DNA of the CDR3 is TGCAGCGTTGCCACAGGGGATCGCGGTACCGGGGAGCTGTTTTTT. This translates into CSVATGDRGTGELFF.

The chain carries TRBV20-1 and TRBJ2-5; TRBD2 matches at 10 bases. The CDR3 has 15 amino acids. The J segment lost 4 bases and the V segment lost 4 bases, leaving 9 bases of the junction unmatched. Germline lookup yields CDR1 DFQATT and CDR2 SNEGSKA (reference sequence). CDR3 nucleotide sequence: TGCAGTGCTACGGTAGCGGGGGGCCGGTCAGAGACCCAGTACTTC. It codes for CSATVAGGRSETQYF.

This clonotype was detected only a few times. This rearrangement joins TRBV7-2 to TRBJ1-2; D ambiguous. The length of the CDR3 is 14 residues. In germline, CDR1 is SGHTA, CDR2 FQGNSA. V lost 1 base, J lost 6 bases, and 12 bases lay in between. CDR3 bases: TGTGCCAGCAGCTTAGTTTCAGGAGACAATGGCTACACCTTC. The encoded protein is CASSLVSGDNGYTF. The entire variable domain, with the rest obtained from reference TRBV7-2 and TRBJ1-2, is as follows: GAGVSQSPSNKVTEKGKDVELRCDPISGHTALYWYRQSLGQGLEFLIYFQGNSAPDKSGLPSDRFSAERTGGSVSTLTIQRTQQEDSAVYLCASSLVSGDNGYTFGSGTRLTVV.

The rearrangement uses TRBV20-1 and TRBJ2-7; TRBD2 agrees at 14 bases. V shed 5 bases, J shed 5 bases, and the junction held 17 bases outside the gene matches. The CDR3 sequence is 18 residues long. Germline V gene data show CDR1 as DFQATT and CDR2 as SNEGSKA (reference sequence). Written as DNA, the CDR3 is TGCAGTGCTCAACCCCCATCCGGGACTAGCGGGAGTTTCGACGAGCAGTACTTC. It specifies CSAQPPSGTSGSFDEQYF.

V and J are TRBV15 and TRBJ2-5; TRBD2 might be the D (6 bases). From germline, CDR1 is LNHNV and CDR2 YYDKDF (reference sequence). The CDR3 loop spans 15 amino acids. Trimming pared 6 bases from V and 3 bases from J, leaving 17 bases between. CDR3 amino acids: CATRRLGGNKETQYF. The CDR3 DNA follows: TGTGCCACCAGGAGACTGGGGGGAAATAAAGAGACCCAGTACTTC.

This clonotype was recorded a few times. The chain links TRBV20-1 to TRBJ2-1; 7 nucleotides agree with TRBD1. CDR3 size: 15 residues. Germline V gene sequence: CDR1 DFQATT, CDR2 SNEGSKA (reference sequence). Losses at the gene ends were 4 bases for V and 1 base for J; bases not matched to a gene: 7. The CDR3 sequence: CSATDRTYSYNEQFF. The CDR3 DNA reads as TGCAGTGCTACGGACAGGACTTATTCCTACAATGAGCAGTTCTTC.

CDR3 loop: CASRNRDRGTYGYTF. The CDR3 nucleotides read TGTGCCAGCAGAAATCGGGACAGGGGGACCTATGGCTACACCTTC. The chain recombines TRBV6-1 with TRBJ1-2, with TRBD1 matching 11 bases. Germline CDR1 and CDR2: MNHNS and SASEGT. The CDR3 totals 15 residues. Trimming cost V 6 bases and J 4 bases; bases outside gene matches: 7.

This clonotype was seen more than once but under ten times. V gene TRBV5-1 combines with J gene TRBJ2-2; D not resolved. The CDR3 length is 15 residues. Germline values: CDR1 SGHRS, CDR2 YFSETQ. V was pared by 7 bases and J by 2 bases, with 15 bases between. CDR3 bases: TGCGCCAGCCTGCCCTCGGGTCCCAACACCGGGGAGCTGTTTTTT. The encoded protein is CASLPSGPNTGELFF.

This clonotype has more than one count but fewer than ten. The chain employs TRBV11-2 and TRBJ2-5; weak D call: TRBD1 (6 bases). The V end lost 2 bases, the J end lost 0 bases, and 7 bases lay between the germline ends. This CDR3 contains 14 residues. The germline CDR1 and CDR2 sequences are SGHAT and FQNNGV. The CDR3 sequence is CASSLRGYQETQYF. For the CDR3, the DNA is TGTGCCAGCAGCTTAAGGGGGTACCAAGAGACCCAGTACTTC.

The sample holds many counts of this clonotype. The gene calls are TRBV20-1 and TRBJ2-7; 14 bases agree with TRBD2. Germline loops: CDR1 DFQATT, CDR2 SNEGSKA (reference sequence). The V and J ends lost 5 bases and 6 bases, in that order; junction bases with no gene match: 9. This CDR3 region has 15 residues. The CDR3 spells CSAVSGTSGSGEQYF. The CDR3 DNA is TGCAGTGCTGTTTCCGGGACTAGCGGGAGCGGCGAGCAGTACTTC.

The count of this clonotype is one. This sequence joins TRBV20-1 and TRBJ1-4; 10 bases are a match to TRBD1. Germline CDR1 and CDR2: DFQATT and SNEGSKA (reference sequence). The CDR3 covers 14 residues. Trimming at V came to 5 bases and at J to 6 bases, leaving 6 bases not matched to a gene. This chain's CDR3 is CSAFRTGGYEKLFF. The CDR3 DNA is TGCAGTGCTTTCCGGACAGGGGGGTATGAAAAACTGTTTTTT.

This clonotype was observed a handful of times. V is TRBV12-3 or TRBV12-4 and J is TRBJ1-2; 7 positions agree with TRBD1. CDR3 length: 15 residues. Unmatched junction bases numbered 7, after V lost 3 bases and J lost 3 bases. CDR3 in amino acids: CASSFKSGGHYGYTF. DNA of the CDR3: TGTGCCAGCAGTTTCAAGTCAGGGGGTCACTATGGCTACACCTTC.

The gene calls are TRBV7-9 and TRBJ1-1, with TRBD1 as a possible D gene (5 bases). Germline lookup yields CDR1 SEHNR and CDR2 FQNEAQ (reference sequence). Trimming took 0 bases from V and 8 from J, leaving 10 bases between them. This CDR3 comprises 13 residues. CDR3 loop: CASSLAWTLEAFF. CDR3 in DNA: TGTGCCAGCAGCTTAGCCTGGACACTCGAAGCTTTCTTT.

The chain recombines TRBV2 with TRBJ1-5; D gene unclear. CDR3 length equals 14 residues. Trimming removed 3 bases at V and 4 bases at J, with 10 bases between. Germline lookup yields CDR1 SNHLY and CDR2 FYNNEI. The DNA for the CDR3 is TGTGCCAGCAGTGAGCTCTCCGGTAATCAGCCCCAGCATTTT. As protein: CASSELSGNQPQHF.

This rearrangement joins TRBV24-1 to TRBJ2-3; 10 bases are a match to TRBD2. Trimming at V came to 3 bases and at J to 3 bases, leaving 5 bases not matched to a gene. The V gene's germline CDR1 is KGHDR and CDR2 SFDVKD. CDR3 length equals 16 residues. The CDR3 region is CATSDGAGGLTDTQYF. Here the CDR3 DNA reads TGTGCCACCAGTGATGGAGCGGGGGGGCTGACAGATACGCAGTATTTT.